The following is a TCR beta chain sequence with its context. Antigen unknown. This CDR3 has 16 amino acids. The V gene's germline CDR1 is SGHRS and CDR2 YFSETQ. J lost 2 bases, V lost 3 bases, and 5 bases had no gene match. The sample comes from a study of shared clonotypes between healthy human individuals. Study background: Three plates were used per donor for CD4 naive, three for CD4 memory, two for CD8 naive and one for CD8 memory.

Overall study findings and caveats: The represented genetic and exposure-history diversity was limited by the small number of donors.

Data came from immunoSEQ multiplex PCR; TCRdb stores just in-frame clones and leaves some out. The data hold over 700,000 clones, with approximately 77% observed a single time. This sequence originates from a woman aged 25 to 39 in good health. J is TRBJ2-3 and V is TRBV5-1; 11 nucleotides match TRBD2. The sample was memory CD4+ T cells sorted from blood. Noted subset: CD45RA-negative fraction. The CDR3, as DNA: TGCGCCAGCAGCTCCAATAGCGGGAGGGTCACAGATACGCAGTATTTT. Its translation is CASSSNSGRVTDTQYF.